A single T cell receptor beta chain is shown here with its context. Its antigen is unknown. The CDR3 loop spans 14 amino acids. V lost 6 bases and J lost 6, with 18 bases in between. Germline CDR1 is SNHLY and CDR2 is FYNNEI. This sample is part of a study of neoadjuvant nivolumab and ipilimumab in lung cancer. Study conclusions and caveats: Only a single major-pathologic-response sample was available for clonality analysis. Only a small number of samples underwent TCR sequencing.

Assay used: immunoSEQ multiplex PCR; TCRdb lists only in-frame clones, some missing. The table has tens of thousands of clones, over 80% seen once; the top ten hold 5% to 7%. The material was peripheral blood, obtained before neoadjuvant nivolumab, alone or with ipilimumab. This TCR derives from an adult with non-small cell lung cancer. This chain links TRBV2 with TRBJ2-7; tentative D call: TRBD1 (6 bases). The CDR3 region is CASSVDRFQREQYF. In DNA form, the CDR3 reads TGTGCCAGCAGCGTTGACAGGTTTCAGCGCGAGCAGTACTTC.